This TCR beta chain was sequenced for a study of blood T cell repertoires in COVID-19. Study overall: PBMCs, B-cell-depleted T cells, or T cells provided the cDNA or gDNA that made up the material.

The V end lost 8 bases, the J end lost 4 bases, and 11 bases lay between the germline ends. This CDR3 comprises 12 residues. From germline, CDR1 is SQVTM and CDR2 ANQGSEA. Authors' data handling: Estimation of nucleated cell counts relied on the amplification of reference gene primers. Here immunoSEQ multiplex PCR was the method, and the copy in TCRdb shows in-frame clones only, minus some. Clone size and V and J calls were adopted from that table, with D and trimming inferred from the DNA. The repertoire holds about 80,000 clones, with about 89% as singletons. The chain has TRBV29-1 and TRBJ1-4; D may be TRBD1 (5 bases). The sequenced sample consisted of peripheral blood. The clonotype originates from a man aged 65-85 years with active or convalescent COVID-19. The CDR3 DNA reads TGCAGCTTCCAGGGTCTTAATGAAAAACTGTTTTTT. It is translated as CSFQGLNEKLFF.